These 9 T cell receptor beta chains share one sample of origin, sequenced in a study of T cell responses to AZD1222 COVID-19 vaccine. Libraries were prepared by immunoSEQ multiplex PCR; TCRdb keeps only in-frame clonotypes and omits some of them. Seen here are some 120,000 clones, 80% to 90% observed once, and the top ten hold about 8.6%. The sequenced sample was peripheral blood, obtained on day 0 of AZD1222 vaccination. The source of these receptors is an adult in good health.

This rearrangement joins TRBV4-1 to TRBJ1-4; D may be TRBD1 (5 bases). Germline V gene sequence: CDR1 MGHRA, CDR2 YSYEKL. CDR3 length equals 14 residues. The germline V and J ends were trimmed by 2 bases and 5 bases, with 9 bases remaining between them. DNA of the CDR3: TGCGCCAGCAGCCAACAGGGTCTGAATGAAAAACTGTTTTTT. Translation gives CASSQQGLNEKLFF.

The chain recombines TRBV11-1 with TRBJ1-1, with 7 bases identical to TRBD1. Germline loops: CDR1 SGHAT, CDR2 FQDESV (reference sequence). The CDR3 runs 16 residues. V dropped 6 bases and J dropped 6; count of bases not matched to a gene: 16. CDR3 nucleotide sequence: TGTGCCAGCAGTTCGGACAGGAACATCTGGAGCCCTGAAGCTTTCTTT. Translation gives CASSSDRNIWSPEAFF. Complete variable domain (other parts from reference TRBV11-1 and TRBJ1-1): EAEVAQSPRYKITEKSQAVAFWCDPISGHATLYWYRQILGQGPELLVQFQDESVVDDSQLPKDRFSAERLKGVDSTLKIQPAELGDSAMYLCASSSDRNIWSPEAFFGQGTRLTVV.

The CDR3 nucleotides read TGTGCCAGCAGCCCCGGGACCCTGCGCGAGCAGTACTTC. The encoded protein is CASSPGTLREQYF. The genes are TRBV7-3 and TRBJ2-7; tentatively, D is TRBD1 or TRBD2 (5 bases each). Germline CDR1 and CDR2: SGHTA and FQGTGA. This CDR3 is 13 amino acids long. Trimming took 5 bases from V and 6 from J, leaving 14 bases between them.

V is TRBV18 and J is TRBJ2-7, with a tentative D call TRBD1 (5 bases). The CDR3 runs to 15 residues. Trimming took off 3 bases at V and 0 bases at J, with 12 bases between the two ends. Germline values: CDR1 KGHSH, CDR2 LQKENI. This CDR3 is CASSPERQSSYEQYF. The DNA of the CDR3 is TGTGCCAGCTCACCGGAAAGACAGAGCTCCTACGAGCAGTACTTC. Combining the CDR3 with reference TRBV18 and TRBJ2-7 gives the whole variable domain NAGVMQNPRHLVRRRGQEARLRCSPMKGHSHVYWYRQLPEEGLKFMVYLQKENIIDESGMPKERFSAEFPKEGPSILRIQQVVRGDSAAYFCASSPERQSSYEQYFGPGTRLTVT.

The genes are TRBV7-6 and TRBJ1-4, with D possibly matching TRBD1 (6 bases). Trimming shortened V by 5 bases and J by 5 bases, and 15 bases separated the two germline ends. The CDR3 is 15 residues long. CDR1 and CDR2 from the germline V gene are SGHVS and FNYEAQ. CDR3 loop: CASSPQTGLNEKLFF. The CDR3 region has the DNA TGTGCCAGCAGCCCGCAGACAGGCCTAAATGAAAAACTGTTTTTT.

The gene calls are TRBV3-1 (or the pseudogene TRBV3-2) and TRBJ2-2; 15 positions match TRBD2. The CDR3 covers 16 residues. In germline, CDR1 is LGHDT, CDR2 YNNKEL (reference sequence). V was pared by 6 bases and J by 7 bases, with 6 bases of the junction left unmatched. CDR3 sequence reads: CASRWTSGGVIGELFF. The CDR3 region has the DNA TGTGCCAGCAGGTGGACTAGCGGGGGGGTAATCGGGGAGCTGTTTTTT.

This chain links TRBV5-6 with TRBJ2-7, with 7 bases matching TRBD2. The trim removed 0 bases at V and 1 base at J, leaving 4 bases unmatched. The CDR3 is 15 amino acids. CDR1 and CDR2 from the germline V gene are SGHDT and YYEEEE. CDR3 loop: CASSLVASGSYEQYF. The CDR3 region has the DNA TGTGCCAGCAGCTTGGTAGCTAGCGGATCCTACGAGCAGTACTTC.

V usage is TRBV5-1 and J usage is TRBJ1-6, with 7 bases fitting TRBD1. Germline V gives CDR1 SGHRS, CDR2 YFSETQ. With 2 bases clipped from V and 7 bases from J, the junction kept 6 bases outside the gene matches. The CDR3 sequence is 15 residues long. In DNA form, the CDR3 reads TGCGCCAGCAGCTTTGACAGGGACGAAAATTCACCCCTCCACTTT. It is translated as CASSFDRDENSPLHF.

The chain has TRBV12-3 or TRBV12-4 and TRBJ1-1; D is unclear. Trimming cost V 7 bases and J 2 bases, with 11 bases left between them. CDR3 length: 13 amino acids. For the CDR3, the DNA is TGTGCCAGCAACGGAAAAGTCAACACTGAAGCTTTCTTT. Protein product: CASNGKVNTEAFF.